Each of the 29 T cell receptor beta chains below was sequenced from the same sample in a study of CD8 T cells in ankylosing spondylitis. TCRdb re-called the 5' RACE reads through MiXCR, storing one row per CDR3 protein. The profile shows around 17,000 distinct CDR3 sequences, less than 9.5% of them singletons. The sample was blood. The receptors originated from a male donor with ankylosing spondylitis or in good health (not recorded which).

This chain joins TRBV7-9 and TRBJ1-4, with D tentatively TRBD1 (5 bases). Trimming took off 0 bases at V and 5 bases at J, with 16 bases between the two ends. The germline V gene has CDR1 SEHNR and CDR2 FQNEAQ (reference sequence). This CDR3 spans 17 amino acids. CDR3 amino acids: CASSLAPSRQPNEKLFF. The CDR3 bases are TGTGCCAGCAGCTTAGCCCCGTCCCGACAGCCAAATGAAAAACTGTTTTTT.

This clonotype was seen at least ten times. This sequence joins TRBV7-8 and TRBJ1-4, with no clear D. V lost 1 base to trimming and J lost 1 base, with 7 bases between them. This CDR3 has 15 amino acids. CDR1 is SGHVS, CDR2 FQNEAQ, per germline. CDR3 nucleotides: TGTGCCAGCAGCTTAGGGCTGAGAACTAATGAAAAACTGTTTTTT. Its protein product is CASSLGLRTNEKLFF.

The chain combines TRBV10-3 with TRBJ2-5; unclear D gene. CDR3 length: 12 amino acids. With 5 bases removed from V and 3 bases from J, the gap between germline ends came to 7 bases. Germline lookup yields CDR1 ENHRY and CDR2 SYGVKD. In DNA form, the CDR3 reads TGTGCCATCAGTCGCCCTAAAGAGACCCAGTACTTC. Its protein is CAISRPKETQYF.

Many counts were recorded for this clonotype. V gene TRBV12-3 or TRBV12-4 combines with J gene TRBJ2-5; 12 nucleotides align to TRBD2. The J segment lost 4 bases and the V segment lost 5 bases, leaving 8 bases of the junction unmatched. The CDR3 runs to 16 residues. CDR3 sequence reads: CASSPSGRARGETQYF. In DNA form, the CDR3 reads TGTGCCAGCAGTCCTAGCGGGAGGGCCCGGGGAGAGACCCAGTACTTC.

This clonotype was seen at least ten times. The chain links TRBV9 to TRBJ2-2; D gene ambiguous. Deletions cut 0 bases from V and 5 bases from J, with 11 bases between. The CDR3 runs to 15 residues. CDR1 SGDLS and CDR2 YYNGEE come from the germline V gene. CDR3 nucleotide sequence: TGTGCCAGCAGCGTAGCCAGTACCCGAACCGGGGAGCTGTTTTTT. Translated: CASSVASTRTGELFF.

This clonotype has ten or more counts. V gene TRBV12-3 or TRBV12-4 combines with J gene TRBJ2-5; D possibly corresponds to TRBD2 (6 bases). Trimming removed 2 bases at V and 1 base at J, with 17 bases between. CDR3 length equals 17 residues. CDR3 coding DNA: TGTGCCAGCAGTTTACGGTCCGCCGGGACTGGCCAAGAGACCCAGTACTTC. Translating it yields CASSLRSAGTGQETQYF.

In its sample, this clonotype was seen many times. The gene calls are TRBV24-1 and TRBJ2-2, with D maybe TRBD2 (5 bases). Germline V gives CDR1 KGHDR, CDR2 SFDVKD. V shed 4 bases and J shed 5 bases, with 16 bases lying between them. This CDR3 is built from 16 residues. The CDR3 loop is CATSDPEFAGTGELFF. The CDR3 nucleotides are TGTGCCACCAGTGACCCAGAGTTCGCGGGTACCGGGGAGCTGTTTTTT.

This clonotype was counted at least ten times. CDR3 amino acids: CASSPRTGANTEAFF. CDR3 nucleotide sequence: TGTGCCAGCAGCCCGAGGACAGGGGCGAACACTGAAGCTTTCTTT. The V call is TRBV7-9, the J call TRBJ1-1; 9 nucleotides align to TRBD1. The germline CDR1 and CDR2 sequences are SEHNR and FQNEAQ (reference sequence). Trimming at V came to 5 bases and at J to 1 base, leaving 5 bases not matched to a gene. CDR3 length: 15 amino acids.

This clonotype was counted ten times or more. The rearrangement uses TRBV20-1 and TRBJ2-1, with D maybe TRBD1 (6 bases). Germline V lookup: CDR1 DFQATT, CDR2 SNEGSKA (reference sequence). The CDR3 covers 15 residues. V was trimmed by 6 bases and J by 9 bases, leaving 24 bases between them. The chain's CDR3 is CSARSGHKPRGEQFF. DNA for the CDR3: TGCAGTGCGAGATCGGGACATAAGCCAAGGGGTGAGCAGTTCTTC.

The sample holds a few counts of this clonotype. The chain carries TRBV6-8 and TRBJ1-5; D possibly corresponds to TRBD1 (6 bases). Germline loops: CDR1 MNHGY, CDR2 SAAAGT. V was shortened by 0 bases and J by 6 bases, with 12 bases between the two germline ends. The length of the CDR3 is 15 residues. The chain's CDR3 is CASSYSTGAGQPQHF. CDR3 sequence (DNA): TGTGCCAGCAGTTACTCGACGGGGGCGGGTCAGCCCCAGCATTTT.

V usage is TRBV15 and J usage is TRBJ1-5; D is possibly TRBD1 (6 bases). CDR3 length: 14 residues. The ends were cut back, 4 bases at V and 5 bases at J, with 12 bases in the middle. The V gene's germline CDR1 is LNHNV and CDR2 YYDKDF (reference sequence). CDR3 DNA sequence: TGTGCCACCAGCACCGACAGGTCGGATCAGCCCCAGCATTTT. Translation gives CATSTDRSDQPQHF.

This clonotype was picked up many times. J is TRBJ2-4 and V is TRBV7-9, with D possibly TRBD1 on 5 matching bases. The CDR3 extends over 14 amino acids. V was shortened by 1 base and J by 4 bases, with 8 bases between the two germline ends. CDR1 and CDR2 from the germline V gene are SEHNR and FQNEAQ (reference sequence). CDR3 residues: CASSLVGDKNIQYF. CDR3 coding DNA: TGTGCCAGCAGCTTAGTAGGGGATAAAAACATTCAGTACTTC.

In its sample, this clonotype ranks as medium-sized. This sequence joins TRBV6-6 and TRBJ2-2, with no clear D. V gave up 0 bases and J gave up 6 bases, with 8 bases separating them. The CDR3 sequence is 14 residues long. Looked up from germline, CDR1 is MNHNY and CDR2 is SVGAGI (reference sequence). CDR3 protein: CASSYSKLSGELFF. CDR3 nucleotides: TGTGCCAGCAGTTACTCGAAATTGTCCGGGGAGCTGTTTTTT.

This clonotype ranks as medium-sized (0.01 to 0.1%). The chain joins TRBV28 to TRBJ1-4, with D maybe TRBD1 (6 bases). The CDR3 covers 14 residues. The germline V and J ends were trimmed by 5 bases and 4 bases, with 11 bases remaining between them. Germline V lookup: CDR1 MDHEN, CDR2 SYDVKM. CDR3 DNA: TGTGCCAGCAGTCAGGGGACAATTAATGAAAAACTGTTTTTT. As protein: CASSQGTINEKLFF.

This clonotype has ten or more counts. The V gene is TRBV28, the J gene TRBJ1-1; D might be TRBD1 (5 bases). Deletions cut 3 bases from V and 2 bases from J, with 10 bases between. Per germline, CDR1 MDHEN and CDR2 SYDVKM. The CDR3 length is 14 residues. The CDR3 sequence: CASSFVGDNTEAFF. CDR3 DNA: TGTGCCAGCAGTTTTGTAGGGGATAACACTGAAGCTTTCTTT.

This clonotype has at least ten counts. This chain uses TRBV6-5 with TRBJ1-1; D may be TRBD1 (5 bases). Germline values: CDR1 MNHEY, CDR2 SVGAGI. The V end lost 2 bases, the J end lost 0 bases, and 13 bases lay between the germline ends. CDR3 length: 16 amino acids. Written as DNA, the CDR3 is TGTGCCAGCAGTTACGGTAGGGGACGGTTGAACACTGAAGCTTTCTTT. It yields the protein CASSYGRGRLNTEAFF.

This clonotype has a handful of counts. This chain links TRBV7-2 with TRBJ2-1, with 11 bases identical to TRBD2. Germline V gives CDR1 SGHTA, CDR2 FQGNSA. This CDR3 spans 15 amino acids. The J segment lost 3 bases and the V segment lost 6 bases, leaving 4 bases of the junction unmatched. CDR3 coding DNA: TGTGCCAGCAGTACTAGCGGGGGATACTACAATGAGCAGTTCTTC. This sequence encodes CASSTSGGYYNEQFF.

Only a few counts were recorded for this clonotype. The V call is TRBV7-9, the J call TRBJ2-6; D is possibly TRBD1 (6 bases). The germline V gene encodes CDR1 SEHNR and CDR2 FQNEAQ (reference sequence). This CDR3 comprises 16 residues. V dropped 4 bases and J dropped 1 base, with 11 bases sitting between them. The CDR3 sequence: CASSSKTGSGANVLTF. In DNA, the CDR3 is TGTGCCAGCAGCTCCAAAACAGGGTCTGGGGCCAACGTCCTGACTTTC.

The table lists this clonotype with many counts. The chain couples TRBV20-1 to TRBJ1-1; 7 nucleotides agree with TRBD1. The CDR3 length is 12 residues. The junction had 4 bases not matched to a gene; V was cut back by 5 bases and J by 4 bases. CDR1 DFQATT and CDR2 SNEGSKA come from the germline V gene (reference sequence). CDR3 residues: CSAGQAGTEAFF. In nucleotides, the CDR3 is TGCAGTGCTGGACAGGCCGGCACTGAAGCTTTCTTT.

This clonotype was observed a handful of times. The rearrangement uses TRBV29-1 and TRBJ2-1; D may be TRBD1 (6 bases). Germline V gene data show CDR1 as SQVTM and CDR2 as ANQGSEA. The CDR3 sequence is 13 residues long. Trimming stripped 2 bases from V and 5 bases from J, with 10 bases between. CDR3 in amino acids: CSVETGQHNEQFF. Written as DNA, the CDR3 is TGCAGCGTTGAAACAGGACAGCACAATGAGCAGTTCTTC.

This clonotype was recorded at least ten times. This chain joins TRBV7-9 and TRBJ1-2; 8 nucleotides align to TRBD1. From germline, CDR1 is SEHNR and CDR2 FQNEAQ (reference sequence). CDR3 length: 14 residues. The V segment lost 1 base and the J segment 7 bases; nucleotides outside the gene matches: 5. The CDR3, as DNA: TGTGCCAGCAGCTTAGGCCAGGGGGCGGCTGGCTACACCTTC. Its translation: CASSLGQGAAGYTF.

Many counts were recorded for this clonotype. This CDR3 reads CSVAFVAGGTQETQYF. CDR3 coding DNA: TGCAGCGTTGCATTCGTAGCGGGAGGGACCCAAGAGACCCAGTACTTC. The genes are TRBV29-1 and TRBJ2-5; 11 nucleotides align to TRBD2. The CDR3 is 16 amino acids. Trimming cost V 4 bases and J 1 base; bases outside gene matches: 8. CDR1 and CDR2 (germline): SQVTM, ANQGSEA.

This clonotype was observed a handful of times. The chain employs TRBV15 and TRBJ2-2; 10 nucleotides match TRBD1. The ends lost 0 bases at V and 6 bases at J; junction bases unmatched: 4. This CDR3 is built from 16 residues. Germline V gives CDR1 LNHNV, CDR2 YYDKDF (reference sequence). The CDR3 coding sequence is TGTGCCACCAGCAGAGACCGGGACAGGGGTTCCGGGGAGCTGTTTTTT. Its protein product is CATSRDRDRGSGELFF.

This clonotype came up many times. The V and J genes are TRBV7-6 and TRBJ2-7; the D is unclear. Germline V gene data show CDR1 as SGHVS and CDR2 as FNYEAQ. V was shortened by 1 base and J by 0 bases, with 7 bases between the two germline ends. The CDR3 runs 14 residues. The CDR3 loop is CASSLEWSSYEQYF. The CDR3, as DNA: TGTGCCAGCAGCTTAGAATGGAGCTCCTACGAGCAGTACTTC.

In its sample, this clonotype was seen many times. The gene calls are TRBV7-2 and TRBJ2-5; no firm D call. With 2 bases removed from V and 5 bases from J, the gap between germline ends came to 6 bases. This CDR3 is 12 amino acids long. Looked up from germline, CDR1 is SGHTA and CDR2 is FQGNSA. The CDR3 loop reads CASSLMRETQYF. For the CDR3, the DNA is TGTGCCAGCAGCTTAATGAGGGAGACCCAGTACTTC.

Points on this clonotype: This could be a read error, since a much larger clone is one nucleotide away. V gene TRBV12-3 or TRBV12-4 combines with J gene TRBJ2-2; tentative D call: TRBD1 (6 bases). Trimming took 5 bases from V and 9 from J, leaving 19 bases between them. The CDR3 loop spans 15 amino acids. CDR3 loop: CASSRTVVDARELFF. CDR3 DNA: TGTGCCAGCAGTCGGACAGTTGTTGACGCCCGGGAGCTGTTTTTT.

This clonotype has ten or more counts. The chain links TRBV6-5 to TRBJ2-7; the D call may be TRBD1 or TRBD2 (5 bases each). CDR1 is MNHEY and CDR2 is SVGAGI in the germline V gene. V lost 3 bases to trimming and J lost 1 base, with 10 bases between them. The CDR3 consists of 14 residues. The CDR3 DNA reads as TGTGCCAGCAGTTATCGAGAGGGGTCCTACGAGCAGTACGTC. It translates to CASSYREGSYEQYV.

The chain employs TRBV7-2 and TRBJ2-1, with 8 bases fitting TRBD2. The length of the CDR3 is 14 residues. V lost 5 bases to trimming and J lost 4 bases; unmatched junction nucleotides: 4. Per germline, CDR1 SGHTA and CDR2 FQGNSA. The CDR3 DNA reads TGTGCCAGCAGCGACAAGCGGGGGTACAATGAGCAGTTCTTC. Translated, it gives CASSDKRGYNEQFF.

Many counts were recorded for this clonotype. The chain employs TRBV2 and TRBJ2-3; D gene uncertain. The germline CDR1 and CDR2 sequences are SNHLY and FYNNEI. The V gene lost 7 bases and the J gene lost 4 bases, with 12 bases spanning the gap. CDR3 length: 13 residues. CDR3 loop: CASKGLAPDTQYF. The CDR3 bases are TGTGCCAGCAAGGGATTAGCCCCAGATACGCAGTATTTT. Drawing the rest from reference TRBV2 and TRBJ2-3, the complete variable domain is EPEVTQTPSHQVTQMGQEVILRCVPISNHLYFYWYRQILGQKVEFLVSFYNNEISEKSEIFDDQFSVERPDGSNFTLKIRSTKLEDSAMYFCASKGLAPDTQYFGPGTRLTVL.